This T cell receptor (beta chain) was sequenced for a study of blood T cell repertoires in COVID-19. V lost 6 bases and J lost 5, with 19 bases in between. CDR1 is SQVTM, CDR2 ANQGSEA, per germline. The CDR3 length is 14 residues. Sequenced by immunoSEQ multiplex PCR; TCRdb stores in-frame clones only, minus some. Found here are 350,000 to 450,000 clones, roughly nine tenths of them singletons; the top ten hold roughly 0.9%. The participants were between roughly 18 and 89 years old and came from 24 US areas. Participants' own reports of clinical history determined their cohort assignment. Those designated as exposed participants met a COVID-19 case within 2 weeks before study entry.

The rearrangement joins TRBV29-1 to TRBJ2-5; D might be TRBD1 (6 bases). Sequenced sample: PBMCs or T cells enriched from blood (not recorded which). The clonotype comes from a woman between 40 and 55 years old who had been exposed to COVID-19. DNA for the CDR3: TGCAGCGTCCCGTCTAACAGGGATTACGAGACCCAGTACTTC. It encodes CSVPSNRDYETQYF.